This section outlines one T cell receptor beta chain sequence together with its context. These data are taken from a study of blood T cell repertoires in COVID-19. Looking at the study overall: Collection of acute and convalescent COVID-19 samples took place in the United States, Italy and Spain. The cDNA or gDNA used as material had been derived from T cells, B-cell-depleted T cells, or PBMCs.

Everyone who took part was roughly 18 to 89 years old, and they came from about 25 US areas. Participants' reported clinical history set cohort assignment. This CDR3 comprises 16 residues. Per germline, CDR1 MDHEN and CDR2 SYDVKM. V was trimmed by 6 bases and J by 9 bases, leaving 24 bases between them. Measured with immunoSEQ multiplex PCR; TCRdb has only the in-frame clones, and not every one. Of fewer than 350,000 clones listed, more than 70% were seen once; the top ten hold just over 1%. The sample consisted of PBMCs or T cells enriched from blood (not recorded which). The chain uses TRBV28 and TRBJ2-1; D might be TRBD2 (6 bases). The clonotype was recovered from a woman under 40 who had been exposed to COVID-19. The CDR3 loop is CASRLSGTPHRVEQFF. The DNA for the CDR3 is TGTGCCAGCAGACTTTCCGGGACTCCACATCGTGTTGAGCAGTTCTTC. The full variable domain, in which reference TRBV28 and TRBJ2-1 provide the parts outside the CDR3, is DVKVTQSSRYLVKRTGEKVFLECVQDMDHENMFWYRQDPGLGLRLIYFSYDVKMKEKGDIPEGYSVSREKKERFSLILESASTNQTSMYLCASRLSGTPHRVEQFFGPGTRLTVL.